The entry that follows covers one T cell receptor (beta chain) sequence. The antigen it binds to is not known. Base qualities are missing; no much larger clone stands one base away. The record originates from a study of technical replicates of blood from several donors (dated by TCRdb to between 2016 and 2019). Libraries were constructed by the immunoSEQ multiplex PCR assay. The source is immuneACCESS, and TCRdb retained only in-frame sequences with V and J called. Part of the clones is not carried over; for the studies checked, unresolved V genes explain less than half of this, and the remainder is unexplained. Across this sample there are fewer than 90,000 clones, with 93% seen only once. Less than 0.3% of the sample is held by the ten biggest clonotypes. The CDR3 has 18 amino acids, counting the end cysteine and phenylalanine. The sequence is cut down to CDR3 DNA, 54 bases in frame from base 1. The germline V gene sets CDR1 to SGHRS and CDR2 to YFSETQ. V is shortened by 3 bases, J by 0 bases, and the region joining them spans 16 bases.

The sample taken for sequencing was T cells isolated from PBMCs. This sequence uses TRBV5-1 and TRBJ2-6; perhaps TRBD2 is the D gene, with 6 bases matching. The sequence was collected from a human donor in good health. The CDR3 has the sequence CASSSGGYAPSGANVLTF. The sequenced DNA: TGCGCCAGCAGCTCCGGGGGTTATGCCCCCTCTGGGGCCAACGTCCTGACTTTC.